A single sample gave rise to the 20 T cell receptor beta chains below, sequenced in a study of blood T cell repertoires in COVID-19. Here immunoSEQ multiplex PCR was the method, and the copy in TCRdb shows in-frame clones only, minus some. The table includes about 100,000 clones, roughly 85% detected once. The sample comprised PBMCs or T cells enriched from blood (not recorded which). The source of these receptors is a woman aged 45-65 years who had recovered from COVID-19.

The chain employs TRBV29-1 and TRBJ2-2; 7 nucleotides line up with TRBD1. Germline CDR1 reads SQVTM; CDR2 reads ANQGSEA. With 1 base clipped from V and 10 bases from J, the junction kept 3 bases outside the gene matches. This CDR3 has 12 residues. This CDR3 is CSVEGQGVELFF. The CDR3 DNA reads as TGCAGCGTTGAAGGACAGGGAGTGGAGCTGTTTTTT.

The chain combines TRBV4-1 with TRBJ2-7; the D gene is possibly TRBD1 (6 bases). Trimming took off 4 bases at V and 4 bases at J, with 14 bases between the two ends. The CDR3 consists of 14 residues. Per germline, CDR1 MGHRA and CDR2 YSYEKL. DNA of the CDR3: TGCGCCAGCAGCCCTAACCGGGACAAATACGAGCAGTACTTC. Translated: CASSPNRDKYEQYF.

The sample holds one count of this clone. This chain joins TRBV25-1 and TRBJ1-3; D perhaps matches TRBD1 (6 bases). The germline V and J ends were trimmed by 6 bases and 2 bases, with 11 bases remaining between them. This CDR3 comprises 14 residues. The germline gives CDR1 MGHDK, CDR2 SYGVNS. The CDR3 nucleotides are TGTGCCAGCAGGTTGGCAGGGGCTGGAAACACCATATATTTT. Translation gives CASRLAGAGNTIYF.

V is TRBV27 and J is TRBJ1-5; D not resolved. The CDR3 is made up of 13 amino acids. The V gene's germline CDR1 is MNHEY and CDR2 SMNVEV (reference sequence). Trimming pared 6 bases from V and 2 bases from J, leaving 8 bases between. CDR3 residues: CASRRLGNQPQHF. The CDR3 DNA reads TGTGCCAGCAGGAGATTGGGCAATCAGCCCCAGCATTTT.

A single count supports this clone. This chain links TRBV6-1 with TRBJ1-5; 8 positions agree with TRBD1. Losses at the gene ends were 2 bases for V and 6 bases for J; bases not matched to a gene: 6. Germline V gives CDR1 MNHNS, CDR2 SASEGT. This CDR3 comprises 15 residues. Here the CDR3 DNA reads TGTGCCAGCAGTGAAACCACAGGGGGTCGTCAGCCCCAGCATTTT. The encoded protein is CASSETTGGRQPQHF.

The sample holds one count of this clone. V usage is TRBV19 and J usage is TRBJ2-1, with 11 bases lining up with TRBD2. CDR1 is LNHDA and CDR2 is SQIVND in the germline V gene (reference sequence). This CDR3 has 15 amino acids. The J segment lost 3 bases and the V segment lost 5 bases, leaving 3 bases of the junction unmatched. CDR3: CASSLGTSGYNEQFF. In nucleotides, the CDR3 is TGTGCCAGTAGTCTCGGGACTAGCGGCTACAATGAGCAGTTCTTC.

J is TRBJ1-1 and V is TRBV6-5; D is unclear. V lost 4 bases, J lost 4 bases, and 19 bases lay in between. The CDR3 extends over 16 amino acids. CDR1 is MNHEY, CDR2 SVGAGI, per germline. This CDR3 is CASSFSMAAGSTEAFF. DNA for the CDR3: TGTGCCAGCAGTTTTTCGATGGCAGCCGGGAGCACTGAAGCTTTCTTT.

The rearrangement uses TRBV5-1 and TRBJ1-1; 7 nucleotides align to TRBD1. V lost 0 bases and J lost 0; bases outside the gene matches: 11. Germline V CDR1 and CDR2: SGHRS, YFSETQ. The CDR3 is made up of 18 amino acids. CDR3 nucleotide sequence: TGCGCCAGCAGCTTGGAAGAGGGTCAGGGGGGAATGAACACTGAAGCTTTCTTT. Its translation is CASSLEEGQGGMNTEAFF.

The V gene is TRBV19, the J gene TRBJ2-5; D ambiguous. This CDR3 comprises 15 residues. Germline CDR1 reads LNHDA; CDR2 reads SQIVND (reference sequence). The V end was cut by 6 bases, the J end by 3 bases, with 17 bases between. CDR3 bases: TGTGCCAGTAGCCCCCGGCAGGTTCTCGAAGAGACCCAGTACTTC. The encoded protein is CASSPRQVLEETQYF.

CDR3: CASTYSGTDTQYF. The CDR3 DNA follows: TGTGCCAGCACCTATAGCGGGACTGATACGCAGTATTTT. The chain has TRBV12-3 or TRBV12-4 and TRBJ2-3; 8 bases align to TRBD2. Unmatched junction bases numbered 6, after V lost 7 bases and J lost 6 bases. The CDR3 contains 13 residues.

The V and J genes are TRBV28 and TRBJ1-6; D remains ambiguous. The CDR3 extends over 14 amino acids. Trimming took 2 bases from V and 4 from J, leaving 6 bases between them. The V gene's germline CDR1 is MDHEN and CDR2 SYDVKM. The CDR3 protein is CASSLSQYNSPLHF. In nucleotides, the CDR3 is TGTGCCAGCAGTTTAAGTCAGTATAATTCACCCCTCCACTTT.

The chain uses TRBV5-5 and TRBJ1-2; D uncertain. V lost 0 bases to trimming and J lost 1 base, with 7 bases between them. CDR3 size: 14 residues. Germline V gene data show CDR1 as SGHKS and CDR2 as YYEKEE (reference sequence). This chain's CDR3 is CASSLEAVNYGYTF. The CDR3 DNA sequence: TGTGCCAGCAGCTTGGAGGCGGTTAACTATGGCTACACCTTC.

As DNA, the CDR3 is TGCAGTGCTAGAGTCGGAGATACGCAGTATTTT. Its translation is CSARVGDTQYF. V usage is TRBV20-1 and J usage is TRBJ2-3; D unresolved. This CDR3 region has 11 residues. CDR1 is DFQATT, CDR2 SNEGSKA, per germline (reference sequence). Between the trimmed V and J ends, which lost 1 base and 5 bases, there was a span of 4 bases.

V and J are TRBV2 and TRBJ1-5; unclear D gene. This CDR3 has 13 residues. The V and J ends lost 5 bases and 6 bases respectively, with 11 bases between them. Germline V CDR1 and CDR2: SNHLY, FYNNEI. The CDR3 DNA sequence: TGTGCCAGCAGTTTGGGAGCGGTTCAGCCCCAGCATTTT. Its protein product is CASSLGAVQPQHF.

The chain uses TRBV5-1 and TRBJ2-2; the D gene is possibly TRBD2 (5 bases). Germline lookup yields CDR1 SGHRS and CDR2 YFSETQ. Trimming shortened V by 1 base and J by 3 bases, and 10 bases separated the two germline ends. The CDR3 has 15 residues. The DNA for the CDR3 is TGCGCCAGCAGCTTGTCGCTAGCAGACACCGGGGAGCTGTTTTTT. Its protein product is CASSLSLADTGELFF.

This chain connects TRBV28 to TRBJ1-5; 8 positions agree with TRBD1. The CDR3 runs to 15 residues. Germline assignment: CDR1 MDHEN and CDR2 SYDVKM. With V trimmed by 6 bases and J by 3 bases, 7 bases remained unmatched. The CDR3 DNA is TGTGCCAGCAGAACAGGGGGTATTAACAATCAGCCCCAGCATTTT. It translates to CASRTGGINNQPQHF. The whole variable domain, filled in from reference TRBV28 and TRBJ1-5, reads DVKVTQSSRYLVKRTGEKVFLECVQDMDHENMFWYRQDPGLGLRLIYFSYDVKMKEKGDIPEGYSVSREKKERFSLILESASTNQTSMYLCASRTGGINNQPQHFGDGTRLSIL.

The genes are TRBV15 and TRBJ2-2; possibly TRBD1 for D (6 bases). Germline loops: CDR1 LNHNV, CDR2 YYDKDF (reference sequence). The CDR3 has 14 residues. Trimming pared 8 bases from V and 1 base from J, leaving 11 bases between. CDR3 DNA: TGTGCCACCGGAGGACAGATGAACACCGGGGAGCTGTTTTTT. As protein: CATGGQMNTGELFF.

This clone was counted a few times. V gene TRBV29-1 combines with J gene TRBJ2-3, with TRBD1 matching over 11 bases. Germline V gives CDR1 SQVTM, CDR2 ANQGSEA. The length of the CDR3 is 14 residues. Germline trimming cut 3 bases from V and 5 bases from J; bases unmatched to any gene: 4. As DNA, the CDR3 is TGCAGCGTTGAGGACAGGGGGCAGGGAGATACGCAGTATTTT. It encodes CSVEDRGQGDTQYF.

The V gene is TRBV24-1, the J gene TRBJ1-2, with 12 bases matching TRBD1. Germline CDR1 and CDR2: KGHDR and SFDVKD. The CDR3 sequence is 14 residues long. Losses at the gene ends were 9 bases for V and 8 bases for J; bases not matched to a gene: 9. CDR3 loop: CATSGQGALAGYTF. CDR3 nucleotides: TGTGCCACCTCGGGACAGGGGGCCCTGGCGGGCTACACCTTC.

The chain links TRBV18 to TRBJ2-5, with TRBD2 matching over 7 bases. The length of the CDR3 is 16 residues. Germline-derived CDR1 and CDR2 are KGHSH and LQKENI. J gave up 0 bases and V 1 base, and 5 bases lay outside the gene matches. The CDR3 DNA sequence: TGTGCCAGCTCACCACGGGGGGGAAGATACCAAGAGACCCAGTACTTC. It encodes CASSPRGGRYQETQYF. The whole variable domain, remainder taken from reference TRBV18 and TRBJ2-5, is NAGVMQNPRHLVRRRGQEARLRCSPMKGHSHVYWYRQLPEEGLKFMVYLQKENIIDESGMPKERFSAEFPKEGPSILRIQQVVRGDSAAYFCASSPRGGRYQETQYFGPGTRLLVL.